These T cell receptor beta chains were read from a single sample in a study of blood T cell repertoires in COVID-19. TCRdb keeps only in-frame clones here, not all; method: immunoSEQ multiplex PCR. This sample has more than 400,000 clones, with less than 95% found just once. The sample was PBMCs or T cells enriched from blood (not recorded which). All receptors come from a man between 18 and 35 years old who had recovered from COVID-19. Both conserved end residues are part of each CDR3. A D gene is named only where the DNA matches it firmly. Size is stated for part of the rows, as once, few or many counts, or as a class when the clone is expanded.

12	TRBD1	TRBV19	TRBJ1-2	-	TGTGCCAGTACTGGACAGGCTGATGGCTACACCTTC	CASTGQADGYTF
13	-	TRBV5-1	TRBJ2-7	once	TGCGCCAGCAGCTTGGAAGAAAGAGGCGAGCAGTACTTC	CASSLEERGEQYF
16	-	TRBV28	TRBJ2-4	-	TGTGCCAGCAGTTCCCTACCCCGGGATCCTAAAAACATTCAGTACTTC	CASSSLPRDPKNIQYF
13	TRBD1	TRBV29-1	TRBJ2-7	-	TGCAGCGTTCGGGACAGGGGAAAGGGCGAGCAGTACTTC	CSVRDRGKGEQYF
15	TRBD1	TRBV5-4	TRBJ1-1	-	TGTGCCAGCAGGGGGACAGGGGAGCTTTGGACTGAAGCTTTCTTT	CASRGTGELWTEAFF
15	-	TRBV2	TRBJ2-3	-	TGTGCCAGCGCTCGGCAGGGGTTTATCACAGATACGCAGTATTTT	CASARQGFITDTQYF
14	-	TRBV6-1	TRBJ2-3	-	TGTGCCAGCAGTGAAGCGGGAGCTGGAGATACGCAGTATTTT	CASSEAGAGDTQYF
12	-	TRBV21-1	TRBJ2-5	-	TGTGCCAGCAAACGAGTGCGAGAGACCCAGTACTTC	CASKRVRETQYF
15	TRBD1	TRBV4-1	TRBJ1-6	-	TGCGCCAGCAGACAGGGGTGGACCTATAATTCACCCCTCCACTTT	CASRQGWTYNSPLHF
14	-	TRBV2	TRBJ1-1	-	TGTGCCAGCAGTGTTTTCGCAGTGAACACTGAAGCTTTCTTT	CASSVFAVNTEAFF
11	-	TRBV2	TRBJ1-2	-	TGTGCCAGCATGTTAGAAGCTGGCTACACCTTC	CASMLEAGYTF
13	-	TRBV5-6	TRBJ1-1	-	TGTGCCAGCAGAACACAGGAATCGGCTGAAGCTTTCTTT	CASRTQESAEAFF
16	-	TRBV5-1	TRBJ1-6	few	TGCGCCAGCAGCCCGACTCCCGGGGGGGTTAATTCACCCCTCCACTTT	CASSPTPGGVNSPLHF
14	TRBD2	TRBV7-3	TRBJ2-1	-	TGTGCCAGCAGCCCCGGGGGGTCCTACAATGAGCAGTTCTTC	CASSPGGSYNEQFF
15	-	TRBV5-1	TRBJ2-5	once	TGCGCCAGCAGCCCTACCGGACATTCCCAAGAGACCCAGTACTTC	CASSPTGHSQETQYF
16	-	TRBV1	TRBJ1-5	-	TGCACCAGCAGCACTCTACAGGGGGCAGGGAGTCAGCCCCAGCATTTT	CTSSTLQGAGSQPQHF
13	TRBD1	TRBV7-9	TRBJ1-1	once	TGTGCCAGCAGCTGGACAGGGGGGACTGAAGCTTTCTTT	CASSWTGGTEAFF
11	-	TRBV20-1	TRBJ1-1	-	TGCAGTGCCCAGTCGGGGGTTGAAGCTTTCTTT	CSAQSGVEAFF
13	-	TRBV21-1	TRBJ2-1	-	TGTGCCAGCTTCGGACAGGGGGAGAATGAGCAGTTCTTC	CASFGQGENEQFF
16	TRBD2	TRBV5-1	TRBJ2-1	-	TGCGCCAGCAGCTTGCTAGCGGGGAGCTCCTACAATGAGCAGTTCTTC	CASSLLAGSSYNEQFF
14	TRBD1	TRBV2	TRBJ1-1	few	TGTGCCAGCAGTGACGGGACAGGGGGATTTGAAGCTTTCTTT	CASSDGTGGFEAFF
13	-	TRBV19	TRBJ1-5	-	TGTGCCAGTAGTGCCTTTAGCGGACAGCCCCAGCATTTT	CASSAFSGQPQHF
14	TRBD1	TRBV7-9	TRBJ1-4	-	TGTGCCAGCGGTCAGACAGGGCATAATGAAAAACTGTTTTTT	CASGQTGHNEKLFF
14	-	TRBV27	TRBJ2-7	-	TGTGCCAGCAGTCCCCGTGGCGGGGTCCACGAGCAGTACTTC	CASSPRGGVHEQYF
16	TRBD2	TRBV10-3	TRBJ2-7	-	TGTGCCATCAGTGGGTCGACTAGCGGGAGCCTCTACGAGCAGTACTTC	CAISGSTSGSLYEQYF
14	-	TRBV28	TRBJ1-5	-	TGTGCCAGCAGTTTCGGGACAACATATCAGCCCCAGCATTTT	CASSFGTTYQPQHF
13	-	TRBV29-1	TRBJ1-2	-	TGCAGCGTTGAAGAGGGAGGGGTTTATGGCTACACCTTC	CSVEEGGVYGYTF
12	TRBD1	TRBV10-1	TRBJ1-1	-	TGCGCCAGCGGCGAAACCGGGACAGGAGCTTTCTTT	CASGETGTGAFF
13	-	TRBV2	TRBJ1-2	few	TGTGCCAGCAGATTAGACAGACCCTATGGCTACACCTTC	CASRLDRPYGYTF
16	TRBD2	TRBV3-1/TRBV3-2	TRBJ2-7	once	TGTGCCAGCAGACCCACCGCTAGCGGGAGGGCCCGCGAGCAGTACTTC	CASRPTASGRAREQYF
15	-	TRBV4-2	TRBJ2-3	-	TGTGCCAGCAGCCCCTTAGCGGCTAGCACAGATACGCAGTATTTT	CASSPLAASTDTQYF
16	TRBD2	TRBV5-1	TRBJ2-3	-	TGCGCCAGCAGCACCCTGAGCGGGGGGACCACAGATACGCAGTATTTT	CASSTLSGGTTDTQYF
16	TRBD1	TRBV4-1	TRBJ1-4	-	TGCGCCAGCAGCCAAGGATCCGACAGGGTGTCTCGAGAACTGTTTTTT	CASSQGSDRVSRELFF
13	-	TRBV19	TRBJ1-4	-	TGTGCCAGTAGTTTGAGCGCGGTGGAAAAACTGTTTTTT	CASSLSAVEKLFF
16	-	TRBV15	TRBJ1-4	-	TGTGCCACCAGCCAGCATCCGGGAATACTTAATGAAAAACTGTTTTTT	CATSQHPGILNEKLFF
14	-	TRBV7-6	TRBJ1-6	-	TGTGCCAGCAGCTTACATGAGGAAAATTCACCCCTCCACTTT	CASSLHEENSPLHF
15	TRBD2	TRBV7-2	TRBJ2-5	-	TGTGCCAGCAGCTTCGAGACTAGCGGCCAAGAGACCCAGTACTTC	CASSFETSGQETQYF
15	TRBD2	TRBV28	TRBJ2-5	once	TGTGCCAGCAGTTTTGGGGGGGTTGGGCAAGAGACCCAGTACTTC	CASSFGGVGQETQYF
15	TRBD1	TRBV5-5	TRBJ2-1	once	TGTGCCAGCAGCTCTCTGGGGACAGGGTACAATGAGCAGTTCTTC	CASSSLGTGYNEQFF
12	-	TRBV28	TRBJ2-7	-	TGTGCCAGCAGTTTCTTGGGCGTCGAGCAGTACTTC	CASSFLGVEQYF
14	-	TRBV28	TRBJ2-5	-	TGTGCCAGCAGAGGGAAGACAGACCAAGAGACCCAGTACTTC	CASRGKTDQETQYF
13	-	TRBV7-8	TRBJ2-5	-	TGTGCCAGCAGCTTCTTGGGCTTACAGACCCAGTACTTC	CASSFLGLQTQYF
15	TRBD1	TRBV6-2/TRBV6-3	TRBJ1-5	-	TGTGCCAGCAGCCGTTCTAGACAGGGAACTCAGCCCCAGCATTTT	CASSRSRQGTQPQHF
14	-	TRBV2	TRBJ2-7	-	TGTGCCAGCAGGGGACAATCCACCTCCGGGGAGCAGTACTTC	CASRGQSTSGEQYF
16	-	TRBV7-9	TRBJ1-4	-	TGTGCCAGCAGCTTAGTGGGGACTGCCCGTGTTGAAAAACTGTTTTTT	CASSLVGTARVEKLFF
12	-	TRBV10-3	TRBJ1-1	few	TGTGCCATCAGTGGGGGGGTCGCTGAAGCTTTCTTT	CAISGGVAEAFF
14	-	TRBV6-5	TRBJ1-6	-	TGTGCCAGCAGTCCAACAGCAATCCGGTCACCCCTCCACTTT	CASSPTAIRSPLHF
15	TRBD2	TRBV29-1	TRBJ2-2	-	TGCAGCGTTGAAGGGATAGCGGGTGCCACCGAGGAGCTGTTTTTT	CSVEGIAGATEELFF
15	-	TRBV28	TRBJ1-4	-	TGTGCCAGCAGTCCTTTGACAGTCGTTAATGAAAAACTGTTTTTT	CASSPLTVVNEKLFF
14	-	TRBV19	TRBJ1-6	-	TGTGCCAGTAGTCTACGACAGGAACATTCACCCCTCCACTTT	CASSLRQEHSPLHF
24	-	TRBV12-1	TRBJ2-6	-	TGTGCCAGCAGCTTAGGATCAGCCTGTGGGCCTTTTGTGTCAAACCTATCTGGGGCCAACGTCCTGACTTTC	CASSLGSACGPFVSNLSGANVLTF
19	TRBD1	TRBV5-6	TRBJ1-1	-	TGTGCCAGCAGCTTGGCCGGGACAGGGGTTATCCCTCCTAAGACTGAAGCTTTCTTT	CASSLAGTGVIPPKTEAFF
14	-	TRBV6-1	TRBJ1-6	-	TGTGCCAGCAGTGAAGCGAACCGGAATTCACCCCTCCACTTT	CASSEANRNSPLHF
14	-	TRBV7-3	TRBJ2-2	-	TGTGCCAGCAGCTTAACTAGCGTCGCCGGGGAGCTGTTTTTT	CASSLTSVAGELFF
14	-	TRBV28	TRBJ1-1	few	TGTGCCAGCATAAGGGGTACGATGTTCACTGAAGCTTTCTTT	CASIRGTMFTEAFF
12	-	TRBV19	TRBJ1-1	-	TGTGCCAGTAGCAAGGAGTACACTGAAGCTTTCTTT	CASSKEYTEAFF
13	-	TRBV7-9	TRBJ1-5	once	TGTGCCAGCAGCCCGAGCAGGAATCAGCCCCAGCATTTT	CASSPSRNQPQHF
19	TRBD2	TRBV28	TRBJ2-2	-	TGTGCCAGCAACTTTAGGTCGCTAGCGGGACCATTGGGGGCCGGGGAGCTGTTTTTT	CASNFRSLAGPLGAGELFF
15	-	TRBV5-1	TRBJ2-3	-	TGCGCCAGCAAGCCTCCATTAGCGGGCACAGATACGCAGTATTTT	CASKPPLAGTDTQYF
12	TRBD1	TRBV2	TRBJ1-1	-	TGTGCCACCCGACAGGGCGACACTGAAGCTTTCTTT	CATRQGDTEAFF